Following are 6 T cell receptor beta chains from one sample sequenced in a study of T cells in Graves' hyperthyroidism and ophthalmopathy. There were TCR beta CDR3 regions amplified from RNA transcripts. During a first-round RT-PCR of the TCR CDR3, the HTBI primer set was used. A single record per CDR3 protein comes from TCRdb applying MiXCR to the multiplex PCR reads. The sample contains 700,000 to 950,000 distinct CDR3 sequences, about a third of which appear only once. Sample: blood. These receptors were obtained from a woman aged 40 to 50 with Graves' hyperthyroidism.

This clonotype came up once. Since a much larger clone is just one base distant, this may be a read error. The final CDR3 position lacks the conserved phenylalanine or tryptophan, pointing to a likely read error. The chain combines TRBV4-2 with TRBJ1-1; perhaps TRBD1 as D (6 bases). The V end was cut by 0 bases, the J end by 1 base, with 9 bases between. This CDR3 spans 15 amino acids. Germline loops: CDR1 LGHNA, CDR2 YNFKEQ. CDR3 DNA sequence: TGTGCCAGCAGCCAAGAAGGGACAAGGAACACTGAAGCTTTCCTT. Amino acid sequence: CASSQEGTRNTEAFL.

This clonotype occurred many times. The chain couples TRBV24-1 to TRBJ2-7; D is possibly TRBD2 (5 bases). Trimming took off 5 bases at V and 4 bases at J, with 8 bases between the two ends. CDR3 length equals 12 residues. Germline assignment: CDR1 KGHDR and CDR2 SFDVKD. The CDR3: CATSGSGYEQYF. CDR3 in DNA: TGTGCCACCAGTGGATCGGGGTACGAGCAGTACTTC.

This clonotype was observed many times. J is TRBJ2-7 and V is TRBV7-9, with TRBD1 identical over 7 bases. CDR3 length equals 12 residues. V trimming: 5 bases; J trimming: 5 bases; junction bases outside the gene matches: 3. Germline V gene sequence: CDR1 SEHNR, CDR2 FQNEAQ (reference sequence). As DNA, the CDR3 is TGTGCCAGCAGCCGGACAGGAGACGAGCAGTACTTC. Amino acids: CASSRTGDEQYF.

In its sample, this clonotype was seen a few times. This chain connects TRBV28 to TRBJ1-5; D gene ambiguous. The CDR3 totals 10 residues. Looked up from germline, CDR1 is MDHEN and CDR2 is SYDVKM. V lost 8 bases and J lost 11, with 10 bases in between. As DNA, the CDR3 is TGTGCCAGCTCGACCGGGTCCCAGCATTTT. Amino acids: CASSTGSQHF.

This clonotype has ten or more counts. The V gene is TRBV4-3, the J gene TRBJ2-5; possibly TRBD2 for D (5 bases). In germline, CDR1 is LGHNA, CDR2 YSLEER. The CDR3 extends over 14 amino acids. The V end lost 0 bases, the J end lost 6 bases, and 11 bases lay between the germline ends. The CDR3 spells CASSQEGSGKTQYF. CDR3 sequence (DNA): TGCGCCAGCAGCCAAGAAGGAAGCGGAAAGACCCAGTACTTC.

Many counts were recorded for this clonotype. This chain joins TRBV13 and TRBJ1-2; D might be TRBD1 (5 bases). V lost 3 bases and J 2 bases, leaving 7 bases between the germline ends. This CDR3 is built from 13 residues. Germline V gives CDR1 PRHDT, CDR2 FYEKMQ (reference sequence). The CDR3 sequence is CASSFGTNYGYTF. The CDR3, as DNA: TGTGCCAGCAGCTTCGGGACGAACTATGGCTACACCTTC.